This TCR beta chain was identified in a study of blood T cells in healthy people across ages. Samples each had at least 5 micrograms of total RNA extracted. With V trimmed by 3 bases and J by 5 bases, 10 bases remained unmatched. This CDR3 is built from 16 residues. Germline V gene lookup returns CDR1 MDHEN and CDR2 SYDVKM. The authors ran a second PCR of 7 to 11 cycles using a sample-barcoded 5' primer and a J-beta primer mix. Each CDR3 protein gets one entry after TCRdb re-called the 5' RACE reads with MiXCR. This sample yields approximately 850,000 distinct CDR3 sequences, of which approximately 44% are seen a single time; nearly 20% belongs to the top ten.

The sequenced material came from blood. This TCR was recovered from a man between 60 and 75 years old in good health. The chain carries TRBV28 and TRBJ2-3, with TRBD1 matching over 8 bases. In DNA, the CDR3 is TGTGCCAGCAGTTTGACTGGGACAGGCAGAAGAGATACGCAGTATTTT. Translating gives CASSLTGTGRRDTQYF.